The 29 T cell receptor beta chains reported below all come from one sample, sequenced in a study of shared clonotypes between healthy human individuals. The method was immunoSEQ multiplex PCR; TCRdb's version includes in-frame clones alone and lacks a portion of them. This sample has 550,000 to 700,000 clones, with 73% found just once. Sequencing input: memory CD4+ T cells sorted from blood. Subset denoted: CD45RA-negative fraction. These receptors were obtained from a woman aged 25 to 39 in good health.

The gene calls are TRBV6-5 and TRBJ2-1; no firm D call. Germline CDR1 MNHEY, CDR2 SVGAGI. The length of the CDR3 is 15 residues. The V end lost 0 bases, the J end lost 0 bases, and 6 bases lay between the germline ends. The CDR3 bases are TGTGCCAGCAGTTACTCGTGGGGCTCCTACAATGAGCAGTTCTTC. It yields the protein CASSYSWGSYNEQFF.

This chain connects TRBV19 to TRBJ2-6; a weak D match, TRBD1 (6 bases). Germline CDR1 LNHDA, CDR2 SQIVND (reference sequence). The CDR3 spans 13 residues. The DNA for the CDR3 is TGTGCTACCCACAGGGATGGGGCCAACGTCCTGACTTTC. As protein: CATHRDGANVLTF.

This clone was observed a handful of times. The rearrangement uses TRBV9 and TRBJ2-3, with D perhaps matching TRBD2 (6 bases). CDR3 size: 16 residues. V dropped 4 bases and J dropped 6 bases, with 21 bases sitting between them. Germline V gene sequence: CDR1 SGDLS, CDR2 YYNGEE. The CDR3 loop is CASSPRGGTATDTQYF. As DNA, the CDR3 is TGTGCCAGCAGCCCGAGGGGCGGGACGGCAACGGATACGCAGTATTTT.

The V call is TRBV27, the J call TRBJ2-3; the D is unclear. The germline V and J ends were trimmed by 5 bases and 4 bases, with 7 bases remaining between them. This CDR3 is 12 amino acids long. CDR1 is MNHEY, CDR2 SMNVEV, per germline (reference sequence). In DNA form, the CDR3 reads TGTGCCAGCAGTCCCGTTGCAGATACGCAGTATTTT. It is translated as CASSPVADTQYF.

This clone has only one observation. The rearrangement links TRBV5-6 to TRBJ1-2; perhaps TRBD1 as D (5 bases). Trimming removed 1 base from V and 0 bases from J, with 13 bases in between. CDR1 SGHDT and CDR2 YYEEEE come from the germline V gene. The CDR3 spans 16 residues. The CDR3 region is CASSLYSGGSNYGYTF. In DNA, the CDR3 is TGTGCCAGCAGCTTGTATTCGGGGGGTTCTAACTATGGCTACACCTTC.

The chain links TRBV27 to TRBJ2-4, with unresolved D. Germline CDR1 reads MNHEY; CDR2 reads SMNVEV (reference sequence). CDR3 length equals 14 residues. V was clipped by 7 bases and J by 0 bases, with 10 bases between them. Here the CDR3 DNA reads TGTGCCAGCATGCCCAGCCTAGCCAAAAACATTCAGTACTTC. Residues: CASMPSLAKNIQYF.

The gene calls are TRBV5-6 and TRBJ1-1, with 7 bases fitting TRBD1. Losses at the gene ends were 3 bases for V and 7 bases for J; bases not matched to a gene: 3. Germline V gene sequence: CDR1 SGHDT, CDR2 YYEEEE. The CDR3 length is 12 residues. The CDR3 reads CASSWGQLEAFF. The DNA for the CDR3 is TGTGCCAGCAGCTGGGGACAGCTTGAAGCTTTCTTT.

This clone showed up just once. This chain joins TRBV7-2 and TRBJ1-5; D possibly corresponds to TRBD1 (5 bases). CDR1 and CDR2 (germline): SGHTA, FQGNSA. The germline V and J ends were trimmed by 2 bases and 7 bases, with 21 bases remaining between them. The CDR3 sequence is 17 residues long. In DNA form, the CDR3 reads TGTGCCAGCAGCTTAACAGGTCGGGTAGGGGTAGGCCAGCCCCAGCATTTT. Its protein is CASSLTGRVGVGQPQHF.

A remark on this clone: One end of the junction varies from germline; a read error may be responsible. The rearrangement links TRBV14 to TRBJ2-1; TRBD2 agrees at 9 bases. Germline V gene data show CDR1 as SGHDN and CDR2 as FVKESK. CDR3 length: 14 residues. The CDR3 region is CASSQGHGTSKVVF. In DNA, the CDR3 is TGTGCCAGCAGCCAAGGTCACGGGACTAGCAAAGTAGTCTTC.

This clone was recorded a few times. The rearrangement joins TRBV5-1 to TRBJ2-1, with D uncertain. There are 14 residues in the CDR3. Trimming left V 9 bases short and J 0 bases short, with 13 bases between. The germline CDR1 and CDR2 sequences are SGHRS and YFSETQ. CDR3 coding DNA: TGCGCCACTTCGACCCAGAGCTCCTACAATGAGCAGTTCTTC. Amino acid sequence: CATSTQSSYNEQFF. The variable domain in full, completed from reference TRBV5-1 and TRBJ2-1, reads KAGVTQTPRYLIKTRGQQVTLSCSPISGHRSVSWYQQTPGQGLQFLFEYFSETQRNKGNFPGRFSGRQFSNSRSEMNVSTLELGDSALYLCATSTQSSYNEQFFGPGTRLTVL.

This clone was seen more than once but under ten times. Distinct nucleotide sequences in the sample also encode this CDR3. The chain joins TRBV30 to TRBJ2-3; the match to TRBD2 covers 7 bases. There are 13 residues in the CDR3. Germline-derived CDR1 and CDR2 are GTSNPN and SVGIG (reference sequence). With V trimmed by 5 bases and J by 0 bases, 2 bases remained unmatched. In DNA form, the CDR3 reads TGTGCCTGGGGTAGCGGGAGCACAGATACGCAGTATTTT. Translation gives CAWGSGSTDTQYF.

The V call is TRBV19, the J call TRBJ2-5; TRBD1 might be the D (5 bases). The germline V gene encodes CDR1 LNHDA and CDR2 SQIVND (reference sequence). V was cut by 6 bases and J by 1 base, with 9 bases left in between. This CDR3 has 13 amino acids. The CDR3 DNA is TGTGCCAGTAGCCCGACAGCCCAAGAGACCCAGTACTTC. It yields the protein CASSPTAQETQYF.

The chain links TRBV28 to TRBJ2-5; a possible D gene is TRBD2 (6 bases). Trimming took 3 bases from V and 3 from J, leaving 20 bases between them. CDR1 and CDR2 from the germline V gene are MDHEN and SYDVKM. The CDR3 loop spans 17 amino acids. The chain's CDR3 is CASSFISAGRGKETQYF. As DNA, the CDR3 is TGTGCCAGCAGTTTTATTTCGGCGGGACGGGGGAAAGAGACCCAGTACTTC.

This clone was counted between two and nine times. The rearrangement joins TRBV5-4 to TRBJ2-3; 10 positions agree with TRBD2. Germline V lookup: CDR1 SGHNT, CDR2 YYREEE (reference sequence). Losses at the gene ends were 1 base for V and 3 bases for J; bases not matched to a gene: 14. The CDR3 is 19 residues long. The CDR3 protein is CASSLRGAGGPLGTDTQYF. The CDR3 coding sequence is TGTGCCAGCAGCTTGAGGGGAGCGGGAGGGCCGTTGGGTACAGATACGCAGTATTTT.

The V gene is TRBV29-1, the J gene TRBJ2-3; perhaps TRBD1 as D (6 bases). V lost 3 bases, J lost 3 bases, and 13 bases lay in between. CDR1 is SQVTM, CDR2 ANQGSEA, per germline. This CDR3 has 14 amino acids. As DNA, the CDR3 is TGCAGCGTTGACCCAGGGGATGGGACAGATACGCAGTATTTT. Encoded protein: CSVDPGDGTDTQYF.

This clone was picked up a small number of times. The chain couples TRBV7-2 to TRBJ2-5; 11 positions agree with TRBD2. V gave up 3 bases and J gave up 2 bases; unmatched junction bases: 5. The CDR3 contains 16 residues. Germline CDR1 reads SGHTA; CDR2 reads FQGNSA. CDR3 in DNA: TGTGCCAGCAGCTTGGAGAGACTAGCGGGACAAGAGACCCAGTACTTC. Translated, it gives CASSLERLAGQETQYF.

The chain recombines TRBV10-3 with TRBJ2-2; D is ambiguous. The CDR3 runs 13 residues. Germline loops: CDR1 ENHRY, CDR2 SYGVKD. Trimming stripped 3 bases from V and 2 bases from J, with 4 bases between. This chain's CDR3 is CAISELNTGELFF. The CDR3 DNA is TGTGCCATCAGTGAACTAAACACCGGGGAGCTGTTTTTT.

V and J are TRBV11-3 and TRBJ2-2, with a possible D match to TRBD1 (5 bases). The CDR3 loop spans 15 amino acids. The V gene lost 4 bases and the J gene lost 1 base, with 10 bases spanning the gap. Per the germline V gene, CDR1 is SGHNT and CDR2 is YENEEA. The CDR3 DNA reads as TGTGCCAGCAGCTGGGGCGGAGAGAACACCGGGGAGCTGTTTTTT. Protein sequence: CASSWGGENTGELFF.

This rearrangement joins TRBV2 to TRBJ2-3, with D hard to call. Between the trimmed V and J ends, which lost 10 bases and 0 bases, there was a span of 8 bases. This CDR3 region has 12 residues. Germline assignment: CDR1 SNHLY and CDR2 FYNNEI. CDR3 sequence: CATSTSTDTQYF. The CDR3 DNA sequence: TGTGCCACTTCAACAAGCACAGATACGCAGTATTTT.

This clone was recorded only once. The chain couples TRBV19 to TRBJ1-1; D is unresolved. The CDR3 is made up of 14 amino acids. V shed 4 bases and J shed 2 bases, with 11 bases lying between them. Germline-derived CDR1 and CDR2 are LNHDA and SQIVND (reference sequence). The CDR3 spells CASSRSRLNTEAFF. The CDR3 region has the DNA TGTGCCAGTAGTAGGAGTCGCCTTAACACTGAAGCTTTCTTT.

This chain uses TRBV27 with TRBJ2-7; D is unclear. The germline CDR1 and CDR2 sequences are MNHEY and SMNVEV (reference sequence). The CDR3 totals 12 residues. The V end lost 8 bases, the J end lost 0 bases, and 8 bases lay between the germline ends. The CDR3 DNA sequence: TGTGCCAGCGGTCGGAGCTCCTACGAGCAGTACTTC. It translates to CASGRSSYEQYF.

This rearrangement joins TRBV18 to TRBJ2-2, with D hard to call. The V end was cut by 3 bases, the J end by 6 bases, with 11 bases between. The CDR3 has 14 amino acids. Germline V gene sequence: CDR1 KGHSH, CDR2 LQKENI. CDR3 DNA: TGTGCCAGCTCACCGGACGGAGAGGCCGGGGAGCTGTTTTTT. Translating gives CASSPDGEAGELFF.

This rearrangement joins TRBV5-4 to TRBJ2-5; 9 bases match TRBD2. Germline trimming cut 0 bases from V and 5 bases from J; bases unmatched to any gene: 11. Germline assignment: CDR1 SGHNT and CDR2 YYREEE (reference sequence). The CDR3 totals 17 residues. As DNA, the CDR3 is TGTGCCAGCAGCTTGGCTGGGCGGGAGGGAAGGAAGGAGACCCAGTACTTC. Translated, it gives CASSLAGREGRKETQYF.

Notes on this clone: The identical CDR3 is also encoded by other nucleotide sequences in the sample. The chain carries TRBV19 and TRBJ1-1, with 8 bases that match TRBD1. This CDR3 region has 14 residues. Germline loops: CDR1 LNHDA, CDR2 SQIVND (reference sequence). J gave up 0 bases and V 5 bases, and 2 bases lay outside the gene matches. This CDR3 reads CASSRDRMNTEAFF. DNA for the CDR3: TGTGCCAGTAGTCGGGACAGGATGAACACTGAAGCTTTCTTT.

In its sample, this clone was seen once. The rearrangement uses TRBV27 and TRBJ1-5, with D possibly being TRBD1 (6 bases). Germline CDR1 and CDR2: MNHEY and SMNVEV (reference sequence). V dropped 5 bases and J dropped 6 bases, with 14 bases sitting between them. The CDR3 has 14 amino acids. As DNA, the CDR3 is TGTGCCAGCAGTAACGGACAGCTCCGTCAGCCCCAGCATTTT. Translation gives CASSNGQLRQPQHF.

This clone was observed a handful of times. Different DNA sequences within this sample yield the same CDR3. The V call is TRBV30, the J call TRBJ2-7; D gene unclear. CDR1 and CDR2 (germline): GTSNPN, SVGIG (reference sequence). V dropped 0 bases and J dropped 0 bases, with 0 bases sitting between them. The CDR3 is 11 residues long. This CDR3 reads CAWSVSYEQYF. CDR3 DNA sequence: TGTGCCTGGAGTGTCTCCTACGAGCAGTACTTC.

J is TRBJ2-7 and V is TRBV25-1; TRBD1 agrees at 7 bases. J lost 3 bases, V lost 4 bases, and 6 bases had no gene match. The CDR3 has 14 amino acids. CDR1 and CDR2 (germline): MGHDK, SYGVNS. The CDR3 nucleotides read TGTGCCAGCAGTGTACTCCGGGACAGCTACGAGCAGTACTTC. This gives the protein CASSVLRDSYEQYF.

In its sample, this clone was seen a few times. A junction end diverges from the germline sequence, so it may reflect a read error. The genes are TRBV7-3 and TRBJ2-3; D is unclear. CDR3 size: 13 residues. The germline V gene has CDR1 SGHTA and CDR2 FQGTGA. CDR3 sequence reads: CASSPGSTNTQYF. The DNA for the CDR3 is TGTGCCAGCAGCCCCGGGTCCACAAATACGCAGTATTTT. Filled out from reference TRBV7-3 and TRBJ2-3, the complete variable domain reads GAGVSQTPSNKVTEKGKYVELRCDPISGHTALYWYRQSLGQGPEFLIYFQGTGAADDSGLPNDRFFAVRPEGSVSTLKIQRTERGDSAVYLCASSPGSTNTQYFGPGTRLTVL.

This clone was seen ten or more times. The chain is built from TRBV6-4 and TRBJ2-3, with D perhaps TRBD1 or TRBD2 (5 bases each). Germline values: CDR1 MRHNA, CDR2 SNTAGT. Trimming took off 6 bases at V and 4 bases at J, with 14 bases between the two ends. There are 14 residues in the CDR3. The CDR3 spells CASSRDLIADTQYF. The CDR3 DNA follows: TGTGCCAGCAGCCGGGACCTGATCGCAGATACGCAGTATTTT.